Listed below are T cell receptor beta chains from one sample, sequenced in a study of blood T cell repertoires in COVID-19. Repertoires were generated with immunoSEQ multiplex PCR, while TCRdb's copy carries only in-frame clones and drops some. This table has 200,000 to 250,000 clones, about 80% appearing once. Sequences were obtained from PBMCs or T cells enriched from blood (not recorded which). Receptors originate from a middle-aged woman who had been exposed to COVID-19. The CDR3 runs from the conserved cysteine through the conserved F or W. D genes are given only for firm matches. Not every row has a clone size; where given, it reads once, few, many or a size class.

d_call,v_call,j_call,clone_size,cdr3_aa,cdr3_nt
NA,TRBV7-8,TRBJ2-3,NA,CASRLGLEDTQYF,TGTGCCAGCCGGTTGGGGCTAGAGGATACGCAGTATTTT
NA,TRBV12-5,TRBJ1-4,NA,CASGFLIGGFEKLFF,TGTGCTAGTGGTTTCCTAATAGGGGGATTTGAAAAACTGTTTTTT
NA,TRBV5-1,TRBJ2-7,NA,CASSLARGYEQYF,TGCGCCAGCAGCTTGGCCCGCGGCTACGAGCAGTACTTC
TRBD1,TRBV6-5,TRBJ1-1,NA,CASSQTGGTEAFF,TGTGCCAGCAGCCAAACAGGGGGCACTGAAGCTTTCTTT
TRBD1,TRBV28,TRBJ1-3,NA,CASSTPTGGSGNTIYF,TGTGCCAGCAGTACACCGACAGGGGGCTCTGGAAACACCATATATTTT
TRBD2,TRBV7-2,TRBJ2-3,once,CASSSTAGNTQYF,TGTGCCAGCAGCTCAACAGCGGGGAATACGCAGTATTTT
NA,TRBV9,TRBJ2-5,NA,CASSVEGETQYF,TGTGCCAGCAGCGTAGAGGGGGAGACCCAGTACTTC
NA,TRBV3-1/TRBV3-2,TRBJ1-2,NA,CASSTPGDNYGYTF,TGTGCCAGCAGCACCCCAGGGGATAACTATGGCTACACCTTC
NA,TRBV9,TRBJ1-5,NA,CASSVGSGVNQPQHF,TGTGCCAGCAGCGTAGGTTCCGGGGTGAATCAGCCCCAGCATTTT
TRBD2,TRBV6-2/TRBV6-3,TRBJ2-1,NA,CASSRLGGDEQFF,TGTGCCAGCAGCCGCCTGGGAGGGGATGAGCAGTTCTTC
TRBD1,TRBV28,TRBJ1-5,NA,CASSALTGGGQPQHF,TGTGCCAGCAGTGCCCTCACAGGGGGAGGTCAGCCCCAGCATTTT
TRBD1,TRBV5-1,TRBJ2-7,NA,CASSFDRGLGYEQYF,TGCGCCAGCAGTTTTGACAGGGGGCTAGGGTACGAGCAGTACTTC
TRBD1,TRBV5-1,TRBJ1-1,NA,CASSWTGENPEAFF,TGCGCCAGCAGCTGGACAGGGGAAAACCCTGAAGCTTTCTTT
TRBD1,TRBV2,TRBJ1-5,few,CASSEGQGAQPQHF,TGTGCCAGCAGTGAAGGGCAGGGGGCTCAGCCCCAGCATTTT
TRBD1,TRBV5-1,TRBJ1-2,NA,CASSLEGANYGYTF,TGCGCCAGCAGCTTGGAGGGGGCAAACTATGGCTACACCTTC